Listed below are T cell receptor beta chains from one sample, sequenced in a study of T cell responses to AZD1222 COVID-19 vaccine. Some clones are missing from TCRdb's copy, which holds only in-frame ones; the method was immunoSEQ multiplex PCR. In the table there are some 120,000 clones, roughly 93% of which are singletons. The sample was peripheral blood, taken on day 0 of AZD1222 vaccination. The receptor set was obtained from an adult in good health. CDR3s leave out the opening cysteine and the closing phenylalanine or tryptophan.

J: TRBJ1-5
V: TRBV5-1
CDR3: ASQRSGGPAEPQH

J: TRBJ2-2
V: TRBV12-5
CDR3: ASGSPSPGPGLGGELF

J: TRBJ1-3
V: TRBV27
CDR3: ASSAGWRGRYRSGNTIY

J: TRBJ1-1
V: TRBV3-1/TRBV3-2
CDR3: ASSLTGRNTEAF

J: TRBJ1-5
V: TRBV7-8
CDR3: ASSSTPEEPQH

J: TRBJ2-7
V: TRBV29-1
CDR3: SVRGPSYEQY

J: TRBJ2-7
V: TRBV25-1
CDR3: ASRATGTGGDEQY

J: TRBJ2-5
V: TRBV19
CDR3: ASSIGQPKSYMQETQY

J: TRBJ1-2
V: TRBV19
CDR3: ASTGRLTSGYT

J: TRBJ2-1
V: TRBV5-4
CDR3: ASSLVGGGYNEQF

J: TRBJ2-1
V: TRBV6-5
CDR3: ASSLISQGYNEQF

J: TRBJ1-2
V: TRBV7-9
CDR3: ASSRDSYGYT